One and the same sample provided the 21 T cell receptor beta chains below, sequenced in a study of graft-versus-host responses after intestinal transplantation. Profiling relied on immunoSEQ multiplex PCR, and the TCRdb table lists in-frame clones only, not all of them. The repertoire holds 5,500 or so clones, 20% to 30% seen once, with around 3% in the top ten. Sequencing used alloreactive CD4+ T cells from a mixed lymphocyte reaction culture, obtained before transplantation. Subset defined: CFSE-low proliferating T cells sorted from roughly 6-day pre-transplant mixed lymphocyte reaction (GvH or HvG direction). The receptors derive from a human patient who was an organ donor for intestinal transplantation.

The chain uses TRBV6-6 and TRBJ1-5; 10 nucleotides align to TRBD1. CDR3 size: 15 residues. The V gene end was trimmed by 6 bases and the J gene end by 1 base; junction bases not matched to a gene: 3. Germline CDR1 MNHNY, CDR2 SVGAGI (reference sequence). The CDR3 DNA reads TGTGCCAGCAGACGACAGGGGGCAAGCAATCAGCCCCAGCATTTT. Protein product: CASRRQGASNQPQHF.

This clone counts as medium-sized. The CDR3 sequence is CASSLSGLGYNEQFF. The CDR3 bases are TGTGCCAGCAGTCTTTCGGGACTAGGCTACAATGAGCAGTTCTTC. The chain carries TRBV28 and TRBJ2-1, with 8 bases fitting TRBD2. The V gene's germline CDR1 is MDHEN and CDR2 SYDVKM. The junction had 6 bases not matched to a gene; V was cut back by 5 bases and J by 3 bases. This CDR3 has 15 residues.

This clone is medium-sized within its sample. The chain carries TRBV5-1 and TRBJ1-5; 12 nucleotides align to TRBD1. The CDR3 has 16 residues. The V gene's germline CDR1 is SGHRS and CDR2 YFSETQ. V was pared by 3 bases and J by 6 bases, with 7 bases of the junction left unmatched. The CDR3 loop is CASSWGTGGGFQPQHF. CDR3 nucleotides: TGCGCCAGCAGCTGGGGGACAGGGGGCGGTTTTCAGCCCCAGCATTTT.

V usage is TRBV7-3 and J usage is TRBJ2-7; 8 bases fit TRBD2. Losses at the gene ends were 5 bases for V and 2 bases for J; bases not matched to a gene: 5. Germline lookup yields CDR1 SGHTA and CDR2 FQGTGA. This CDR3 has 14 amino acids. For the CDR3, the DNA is TGTGCCAGCAGCCTTATGACTAGCGCCTACGAGCAGTACTTC. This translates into CASSLMTSAYEQYF.

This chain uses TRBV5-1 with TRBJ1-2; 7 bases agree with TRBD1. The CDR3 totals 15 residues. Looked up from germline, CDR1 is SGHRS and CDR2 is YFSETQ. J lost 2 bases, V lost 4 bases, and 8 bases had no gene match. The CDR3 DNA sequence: TGCGCCAGCAGCCAGGGGGACACCTTGAACTATGGCTACACCTTC. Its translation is CASSQGDTLNYGYTF.

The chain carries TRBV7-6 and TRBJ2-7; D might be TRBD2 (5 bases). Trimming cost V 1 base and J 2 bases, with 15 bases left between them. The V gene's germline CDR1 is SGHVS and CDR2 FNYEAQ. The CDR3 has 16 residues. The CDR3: CASSLEAAGRAYEQYF. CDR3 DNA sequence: TGTGCCAGCAGCTTAGAGGCGGCGGGCCGAGCCTACGAGCAGTACTTC.

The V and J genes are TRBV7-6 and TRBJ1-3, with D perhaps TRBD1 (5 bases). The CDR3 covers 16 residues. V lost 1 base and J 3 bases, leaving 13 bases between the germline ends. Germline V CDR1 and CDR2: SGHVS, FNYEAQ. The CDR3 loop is CASSLGGTGYGNTIYF. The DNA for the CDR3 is TGTGCCAGCAGCTTAGGAGGTACAGGTTATGGAAACACCATATATTTT. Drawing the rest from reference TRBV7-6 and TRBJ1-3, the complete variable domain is GAGVSQSPRYKVTKRGQDVALRCDPISGHVSLYWYRQALGQGPEFLTYFNYEAQQDKSGLPNDRFSAERPEGSISTLTIQRTEQRDSAMYRCASSLGGTGYGNTIYFGEGSWLTVV.

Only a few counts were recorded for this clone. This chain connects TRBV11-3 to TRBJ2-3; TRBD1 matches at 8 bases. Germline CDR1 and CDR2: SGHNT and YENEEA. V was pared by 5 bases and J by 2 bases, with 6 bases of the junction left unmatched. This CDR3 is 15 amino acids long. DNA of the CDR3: TGTGCCAGCAGCGTCAGGACAGGGCACACAGATACGCAGTATTTT. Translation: CASSVRTGHTDTQYF.

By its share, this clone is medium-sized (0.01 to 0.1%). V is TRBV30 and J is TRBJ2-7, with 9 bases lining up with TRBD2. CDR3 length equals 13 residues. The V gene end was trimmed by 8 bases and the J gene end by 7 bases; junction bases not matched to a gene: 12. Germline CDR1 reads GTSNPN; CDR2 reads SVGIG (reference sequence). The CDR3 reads CAGLAGTGREQYF. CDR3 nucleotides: TGTGCCGGTCTAGCGGGAACCGGGAGGGAGCAGTACTTC.

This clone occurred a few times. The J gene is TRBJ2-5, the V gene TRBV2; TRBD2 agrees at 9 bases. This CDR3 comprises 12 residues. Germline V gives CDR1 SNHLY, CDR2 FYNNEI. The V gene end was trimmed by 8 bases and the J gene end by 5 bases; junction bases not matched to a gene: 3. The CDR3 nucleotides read TGTGCCAGCGGGCTAGCGGGGGAGACCCAGTACTTC. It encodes CASGLAGETQYF.

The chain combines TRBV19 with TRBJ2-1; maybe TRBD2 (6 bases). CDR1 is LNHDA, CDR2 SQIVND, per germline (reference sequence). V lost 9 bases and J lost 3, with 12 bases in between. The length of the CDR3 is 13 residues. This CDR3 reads CASGGGYYNEQFF. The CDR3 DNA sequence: TGTGCCAGCGGCGGAGGGTACTACAATGAGCAGTTCTTC.

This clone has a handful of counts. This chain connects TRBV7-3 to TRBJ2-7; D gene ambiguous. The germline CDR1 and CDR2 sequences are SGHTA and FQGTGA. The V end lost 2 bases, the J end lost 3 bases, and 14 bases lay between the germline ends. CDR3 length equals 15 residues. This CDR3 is CASSLGPNDSYEQYF. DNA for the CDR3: TGTGCCAGCAGCTTAGGTCCCAATGATAGCTACGAGCAGTACTTC.

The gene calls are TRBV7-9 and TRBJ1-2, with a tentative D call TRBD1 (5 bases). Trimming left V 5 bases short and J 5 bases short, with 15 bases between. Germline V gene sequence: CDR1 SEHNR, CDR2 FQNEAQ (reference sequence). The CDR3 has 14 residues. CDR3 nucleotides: TGTGCCAGCAGCCAAGAGGGACTGAATTATGGCTACACCTTC. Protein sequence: CASSQEGLNYGYTF.

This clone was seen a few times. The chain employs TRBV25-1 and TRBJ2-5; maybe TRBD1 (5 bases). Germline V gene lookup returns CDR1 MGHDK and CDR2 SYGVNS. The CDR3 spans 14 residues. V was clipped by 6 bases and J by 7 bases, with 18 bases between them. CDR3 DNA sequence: TGTGCCAGCAGCCGGATCGACAGCTTTGGGACCCAGTACTTC. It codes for CASSRIDSFGTQYF.

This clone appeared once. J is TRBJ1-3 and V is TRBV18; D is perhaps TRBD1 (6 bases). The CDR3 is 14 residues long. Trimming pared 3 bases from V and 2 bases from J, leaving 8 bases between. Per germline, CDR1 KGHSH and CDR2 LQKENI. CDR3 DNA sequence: TGTGCCAGCTCACCGAGGACAGCTGGAAACACCATATATTTT. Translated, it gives CASSPRTAGNTIYF.

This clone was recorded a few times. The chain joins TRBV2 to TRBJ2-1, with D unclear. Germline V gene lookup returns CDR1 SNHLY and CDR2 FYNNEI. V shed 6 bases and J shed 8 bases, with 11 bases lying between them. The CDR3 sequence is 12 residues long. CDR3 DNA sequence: TGTGCCAGCAGGCTATATTTCTATGAGCAGTTCTTC. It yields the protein CASRLYFYEQFF.

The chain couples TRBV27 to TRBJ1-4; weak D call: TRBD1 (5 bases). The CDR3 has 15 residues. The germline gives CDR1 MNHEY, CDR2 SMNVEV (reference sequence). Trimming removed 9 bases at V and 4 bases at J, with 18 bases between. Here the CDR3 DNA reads TGTGCCAGGCACCCCCATGACAGAAATAATGAAAAACTGTTTTTT. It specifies CARHPHDRNNEKLFF.

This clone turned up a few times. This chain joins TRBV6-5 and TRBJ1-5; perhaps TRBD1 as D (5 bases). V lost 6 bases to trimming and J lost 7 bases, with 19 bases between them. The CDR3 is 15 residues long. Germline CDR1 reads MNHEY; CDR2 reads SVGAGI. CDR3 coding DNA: TGTGCCAGCAGCCGCGGGCCCGCGGGGGGACAGCCCCAGCATTTT. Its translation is CASSRGPAGGQPQHF.

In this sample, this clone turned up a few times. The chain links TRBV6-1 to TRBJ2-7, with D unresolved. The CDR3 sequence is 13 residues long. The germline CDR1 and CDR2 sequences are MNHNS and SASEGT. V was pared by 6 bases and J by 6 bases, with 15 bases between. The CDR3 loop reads CASRSVPSSEQYF. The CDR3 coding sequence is TGTGCCAGCAGAAGCGTGCCCTCGAGCGAGCAGTACTTC.

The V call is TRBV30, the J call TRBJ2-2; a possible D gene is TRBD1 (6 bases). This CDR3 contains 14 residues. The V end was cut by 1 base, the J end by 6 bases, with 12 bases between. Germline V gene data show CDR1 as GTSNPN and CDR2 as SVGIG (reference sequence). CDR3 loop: CAWSATRGSGELFF. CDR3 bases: TGTGCCTGGAGTGCTACCAGGGGATCCGGGGAGCTGTTTTTT.

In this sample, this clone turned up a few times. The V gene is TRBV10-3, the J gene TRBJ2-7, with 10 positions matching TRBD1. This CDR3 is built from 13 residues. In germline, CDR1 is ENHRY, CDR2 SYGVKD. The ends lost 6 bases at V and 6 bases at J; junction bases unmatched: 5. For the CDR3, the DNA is TGTGCCATCAGAGGGGACAGGGGTGTCGAGCAGTACTTC. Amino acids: CAIRGDRGVEQYF.